These 7 T cell receptor beta chains came from one sample sequenced in a study of Graves' ophthalmopathy and Graves' hyperthyroidism (dated by TCRdb to the late 2010s). The sequencer was an Illumina HiSeq 2000. For repertoire sequencing, the TCR beta CDR3 regions were amplified from RNA transcripts. A first-round RT-PCR used HTBI primers with the Qiagen OneStep RT-PCR kit, followed by a second-round multiplex PCR, size selection and purification. TCRdb trimmed public reads at Q25 via fastp, called clones via MiXCR and kept in-frame beta chains. Rows are unified per CDR3 protein, each entry keeping the most common DNA and genes. For this sample the table gives approximately 150,000 distinct CDR3 sequences, of which 35% to 50% were detected only once. Of the sample, roughly 8.9% is held by the ten largest clones. Sequenced material: peripheral blood. These receptors all stem from a man aged 30 to 39 with Graves' ophthalmopathy. Donor details come from another sample of the same person, matched by shared clones.

The chain recombines TRBV5-1 with TRBJ2-2; D is perhaps TRBD2 (5 bases). V lost 4 bases to trimming and J lost 7 bases, with 14 bases between them. This CDR3 has 14 residues. Germline CDR1 SGHRS, CDR2 YFSETQ. The CDR3: CASSPDTRVGELFF. The CDR3 coding sequence is TGCGCCAGCAGCCCCGACACTAGGGTCGGGGAGCTGTTTTTT.

The V and J genes are TRBV12-3 or TRBV12-4 and TRBJ1-5; D might be TRBD1 (6 bases). Trimming stripped 6 bases from V and 5 bases from J, with 20 bases between. This CDR3 spans 16 amino acids. CDR3 loop: CASSLGAGRGYQPQHF. The CDR3 DNA reads as TGTGCCAGCAGCCTCGGGGCAGGGAGGGGGTATCAGCCCCAGCATTTT.

At least ten counts were recorded for this clonotype. The V gene is TRBV19, the J gene TRBJ1-2; tentative D call: TRBD1 (6 bases). Deletions cut 6 bases from V and 2 bases from J, with 16 bases between. The CDR3 has 15 amino acids. Germline CDR1 LNHDA, CDR2 SQIVND (reference sequence). For the CDR3, the DNA is TGTGCCAGTAGCCCTTTGGACAGATCGAACTATGGCTACACCTTC. Translation: CASSPLDRSNYGYTF.

The chain recombines TRBV19 with TRBJ2-7; D is unclear. The V end was cut by 5 bases, the J end by 2 bases, with 10 bases between. This CDR3 has 13 residues. Germline values: CDR1 LNHDA, CDR2 SQIVND (reference sequence). Here the CDR3 DNA reads TGTGCCAGTAGTTGGAACCCGCCCTACGAGCAGTACTTC. Translating gives CASSWNPPYEQYF.

This clonotype was counted at least ten times. The gene calls are TRBV12-3 or TRBV12-4 and TRBJ1-2; 8 nucleotides align to TRBD1. CDR3 size: 16 residues. Trimming removed 8 bases from V and 4 bases from J; junction bases left unmatched: 15. CDR3: CASRPPARTGRYGYTF. The CDR3, as DNA: TGTGCCAGCCGGCCCCCAGCCAGGACAGGGCGCTATGGCTACACCTTC.

The chain links TRBV20-1 to TRBJ1-1; D gene ambiguous. Trimming shortened V by 1 base and J by 0 bases, and 9 bases separated the two germline ends. This CDR3 has 14 amino acids. Germline V gives CDR1 DFQATT, CDR2 SNEGSKA (reference sequence). CDR3 sequence reads: CSARGTTLNTEAFF. As DNA, the CDR3 is TGCAGTGCTAGAGGGACGACGCTGAACACTGAAGCTTTCTTT.

The V call is TRBV6-1, the J call TRBJ2-6; 8 nucleotides align to TRBD1. This CDR3 spans 17 amino acids. Germline values: CDR1 MNHNS, CDR2 SASEGT. The V gene end was trimmed by 5 bases and the J gene end by 2 bases; junction bases not matched to a gene: 8. CDR3 in amino acids: CASSPYSTGAGANVLTF. In DNA form, the CDR3 reads TGTGCCAGCAGTCCCTATTCGACAGGGGCTGGGGCCAACGTCCTGACTTTC.